The 29 T cell receptor beta chains presented below share a single source sample, sequenced in a study of shared clonotypes between healthy human individuals. Naive CD8 populations comprised CD45RO-negative cells positively selected for CCR7, excluding terminally differentiated effector memory CD45RA+ cells. The assay was immunoSEQ multiplex PCR, and TCRdb's table has in-frame clones only and misses some. Of around 2.1 million clones listed, about 92% are singletons. Input material: naive CD8+ T cells from PBMCs. The receptor source for this set is a man aged 18 to 30 in good health. Some clones in this sample may be carry-over from other donors' samples.

V usage is TRBV28 and J usage is TRBJ2-3; tentative D call: TRBD1 (6 bases). From germline, CDR1 is MDHEN and CDR2 SYDVKM. Trimming shortened V by 6 bases and J by 2 bases, and 15 bases separated the two germline ends. This CDR3 has 15 residues. The CDR3 nucleotides are TGTGCCAGCAGAAATCTCCGGGACATCACAGATACGCAGTATTTT. This sequence encodes CASRNLRDITDTQYF.

CDR3 DNA: TGTGCCAGTAGTATGTGGGTTATGACAGGGGCCCTGAATAGCAATCAGCCCCAGCATTTT. It codes for CASSMWVMTGALNSNQPQHF. This rearrangement joins TRBV19 to TRBJ1-5, with 8 bases aligning to TRBD1. V gave up 3 bases and J gave up 0 bases; unmatched junction bases: 16. Looked up from germline, CDR1 is LNHDA and CDR2 is SQIVND (reference sequence). The CDR3 totals 20 residues.

The chain combines TRBV27 with TRBJ2-4; tentatively, D is TRBD2 (6 bases). Trimming left V 4 bases short and J 1 base short, with 8 bases between. The CDR3 loop spans 14 amino acids. Germline V CDR1 and CDR2: MNHEY, SMNVEV (reference sequence). In nucleotides, the CDR3 is TGTGCCAGCAGTTGGGGGGTTGCCAAAAACATTCAGTACTTC. It specifies CASSWGVAKNIQYF.

This clone was observed a few times. The CDR3 region has the DNA TGTGCCAGCAGCTTAGAGACAGGGGCAGGGCAGCCCCAGCATTTT. This encodes CASSLETGAGQPQHF. V usage is TRBV7-9 and J usage is TRBJ1-5; 8 positions agree with TRBD1. CDR3 size: 15 residues. The germline V gene has CDR1 SEHNR and CDR2 FQNEAQ (reference sequence). After removal of 1 base from V and 7 bases from J, the junction contained 6 bases not matched to a gene.

The rearrangement links TRBV19 to TRBJ1-1; D is undetermined. Germline CDR1 is LNHDA and CDR2 is SQIVND (reference sequence). The V end lost 2 bases, the J end lost 5 bases, and 9 bases lay between the germline ends. The CDR3 is made up of 13 amino acids. The CDR3 DNA sequence: TGTGCCAGTAGTATATCTGAAACAACTGAAGCTTTCTTT. It is translated as CASSISETTEAFF. The whole variable domain, filled in from reference TRBV19 and TRBJ1-1, reads DGGITQSPKYLFRKEGQNVTLSCEQNLNHDAMYWYRQDPGQGLRLIYYSQIVNDFQKGDIAEGYSVSREKKESFPLTVTSAQKNPTAFYLCASSISETTEAFFGQGTRLTVV.

The chain carries TRBV25-1 and TRBJ2-1, with 10 nucleotides matching TRBD1. The CDR3 is 16 amino acids. Germline CDR1 reads MGHDK; CDR2 reads SYGVNS. Trimming removed 5 bases from V and 2 bases from J; junction bases left unmatched: 6. CDR3 region: CASSTSTGGTYNEQFF. DNA of the CDR3: TGTGCCAGCAGTACCTCGACAGGGGGCACCTACAATGAGCAGTTCTTC.

The chain joins TRBV7-9 to TRBJ1-2, with 7 bases fitting TRBD1. Trimming took 3 bases from V and 2 from J; bases not matched to a gene: 6. CDR3 size: 15 residues. The germline gives CDR1 SEHNR, CDR2 FQNEAQ (reference sequence). The CDR3 DNA follows: TGTGCCAGCAGCTTGACAGGGATGGAGAACTATGGCTACACCTTC. This sequence encodes CASSLTGMENYGYTF.

This chain uses TRBV29-1 with TRBJ2-1; unclear D gene. Germline assignment: CDR1 SQVTM and CDR2 ANQGSEA. Trimming cost V 4 bases and J 1 base, with 5 bases left between them. The CDR3 is 12 residues long. The CDR3 protein is CSVGVSYNEQFF. In DNA, the CDR3 is TGCAGCGTTGGAGTTTCCTACAATGAGCAGTTCTTC.

The chain is built from TRBV2 and TRBJ2-7, with a weak D call TRBD1 (6 bases). The V gene lost 1 base and the J gene lost 5 bases, with 15 bases spanning the gap. This CDR3 has 15 residues. Germline V gene sequence: CDR1 SNHLY, CDR2 FYNNEI. The CDR3 here is CASSEGTEAVHEQYF. The CDR3 coding sequence is TGTGCCAGCAGTGAAGGGACAGAGGCCGTCCACGAGCAGTACTTC.

This rearrangement joins TRBV29-1 to TRBJ2-1, with 10 bases that match TRBD1. The germline gives CDR1 SQVTM, CDR2 ANQGSEA. This CDR3 spans 19 amino acids. V shed 4 bases and J 0 bases; nucleotides not matched to a gene: 15. Written as DNA, the CDR3 is TGCAGCGTTGGGGGTCATCGGACAGGGGGACAGAACTCCTACAATGAGCAGTTCTTC. Amino acids: CSVGGHRTGGQNSYNEQFF.

About this clone: This specimen includes other DNA sequences encoding the same CDR3. The chain couples TRBV9 to TRBJ2-1; D remains unclear. This CDR3 contains 15 residues. Trimming removed 0 bases from V and 2 bases from J, with 9 bases in between. Germline lookup yields CDR1 SGDLS and CDR2 YYNGEE. This CDR3 reads CASSVATGPYNEQFF. CDR3 sequence (DNA): TGTGCCAGCAGCGTAGCCACTGGACCCTACAATGAGCAGTTCTTC.

CDR3 sequence reads: CASSSRLVYEQYF. DNA of the CDR3: TGTGCCAGCAGTTCCCGACTAGTCTACGAGCAGTACTTC. The J gene is TRBJ2-7, the V gene TRBV27; TRBD2 might be the D (6 bases). Trimming pared 4 bases from V and 3 bases from J, leaving 10 bases between. The germline V gene encodes CDR1 MNHEY and CDR2 SMNVEV (reference sequence). The CDR3 is 13 amino acids.

In this sample, this clone turned up once. The chain has TRBV5-4 and TRBJ2-6; D is perhaps TRBD1 (6 bases). CDR3 size: 17 residues. Deletions cut 4 bases from V and 4 bases from J, with 18 bases between. Germline-derived CDR1 and CDR2 are SGHNT and YYREEE (reference sequence). CDR3 sequence (DNA): TGTGCCAGCAGCCTGTGGACAGTAGCTCGGGGGGCCAACGTCCTGACTTTC. The encoded protein is CASSLWTVARGANVLTF.

In DNA form, the CDR3 reads TGTGCCAGCAGCTCAAGAGGGGGGCGGAGTTCCTACGAGCAGTACTTC. Protein product: CASSSRGGRSSYEQYF. The J gene is TRBJ2-7, the V gene TRBV7-6; D may match TRBD1 or TRBD2 (6 bases each). Trimming pared 4 bases from V and 1 base from J, leaving 17 bases between. Germline V lookup: CDR1 SGHVS, CDR2 FNYEAQ. This CDR3 has 16 amino acids.

The V call is TRBV25-1, the J call TRBJ2-5, with 9 bases that match TRBD1. Looked up from germline, CDR1 is MGHDK and CDR2 is SYGVNS. The V segment lost 7 bases and the J segment 5 bases; nucleotides outside the gene matches: 14. This CDR3 spans 16 amino acids. The CDR3 reads CASTPSQQGAGETQYF. The CDR3 DNA is TGTGCCAGCACTCCAAGCCAACAGGGGGCGGGGGAGACCCAGTACTTC.

V and J are TRBV19 and TRBJ2-7; 7 bases match TRBD1. J was trimmed by 4 bases and V by 3 bases; bases with no gene match: 9. CDR3 size: 15 residues. The germline CDR1 and CDR2 sequences are LNHDA and SQIVND (reference sequence). The CDR3: CASSMSEGAAYEQYF. The CDR3 coding sequence is TGTGCCAGTAGTATGTCTGAGGGGGCGGCATACGAGCAGTACTTC.

This sequence joins TRBV19 and TRBJ2-1, with D perhaps matching TRBD2 (6 bases). V was pared by 0 bases and J by 0 bases, with 12 bases between. CDR3 length equals 17 residues. CDR1 is LNHDA, CDR2 SQIVND, per germline (reference sequence). The CDR3 reads CASSIDREAPSYNEQFF. Here the CDR3 DNA reads TGTGCCAGTAGTATAGACAGGGAGGCACCCTCCTACAATGAGCAGTTCTTC.

The rearrangement joins TRBV27 to TRBJ1-2, with a tentative D call TRBD1 (6 bases). Trimming stripped 5 bases from V and 8 bases from J, with 18 bases between. CDR3 size: 14 residues. CDR1 MNHEY and CDR2 SMNVEV come from the germline V gene (reference sequence). CDR3 loop: CASSPAGASGGYTF. DNA for the CDR3: TGTGCCAGCAGTCCTGCGGGGGCGAGCGGCGGCTACACCTTC.

The gene calls are TRBV11-2 and TRBJ2-5; D might be TRBD1 or TRBD2, each matching 6 bases. Germline CDR1 reads SGHAT; CDR2 reads FQNNGV. The CDR3 is 14 residues long. V lost 7 bases and J 5 bases, leaving 17 bases between the germline ends. In DNA form, the CDR3 reads TGTGCCAGCAACCCCACCAGGAGGGGGGAGACCCAGTACTTC. Amino acids: CASNPTRRGETQYF.

The rearrangement uses TRBV21-1 and TRBJ1-5. TRBV21-1 is deemed a pseudogene. This CDR3 has 17 residues. The CDR3 DNA sequence: TGTGCCAGCAGCAAACCGGGGGGGAGTTGTAGCAATCAGCCCCAGCATTTT. Translating it yields CASSKPGGSCSNQPQHF.

This sequence joins TRBV9 and TRBJ2-7; a weak D match, TRBD1 (7 bases). The CDR3 is 16 residues long. The germline V and J ends were trimmed by 2 bases and 1 base, with 16 bases remaining between them. Germline V gene data show CDR1 as SGDLS and CDR2 as YYNGEE. The CDR3 spells CASSVGTGRGSYEQYF. Here the CDR3 DNA reads TGTGCCAGCAGCGTGGGGACTGGCAGGGGGTCCTACGAGCAGTACTTC.

This clone was observed a handful of times. The chain links TRBV27 to TRBJ1-1; D perhaps matches TRBD1 (6 bases). Germline V gene data show CDR1 as MNHEY and CDR2 as SMNVEV (reference sequence). The CDR3 consists of 14 residues. V shed 7 bases and J shed 3 bases, with 15 bases lying between them. The CDR3 DNA follows: TGTGCCAGCACTGAACAGGGTGGAGACACTGAAGCTTTCTTT. Its translation: CASTEQGGDTEAFF.

The genes are TRBV13 and TRBJ2-7, with D possibly called TRBD1 or TRBD2 (7 bases each). V lost 1 base and J 6 bases, leaving 16 bases between the germline ends. The V gene's germline CDR1 is PRHDT and CDR2 FYEKMQ (reference sequence). CDR3 length equals 15 residues. In DNA form, the CDR3 reads TGTGCCAGCAGCTTAGCCCACAGGGGAGGGAGCGAGCAGTACTTC. Its translation is CASSLAHRGGSEQYF. Combining the CDR3 with reference TRBV13 and TRBJ2-7 gives the whole variable domain AAGVIQSPRHLIKEKRETATLKCYPIPRHDTVYWYQQGPGQDPQFLISFYEKMQSDKGSIPDRFSAQQFSDYHSELNMSSLELGDSALYFCASSLAHRGGSEQYFGPGTRLTVT.

This clone was seen only a few times. The gene calls are TRBV11-3 and TRBJ2-2; 10 bases are a match to TRBD2. There are 17 residues in the CDR3. The V gene end was trimmed by 4 bases and the J gene end by 5 bases; junction bases not matched to a gene: 10. Germline-derived CDR1 and CDR2 are SGHNT and YENEEA. The CDR3 loop is CASSSTPGTSDTGELFF. The CDR3 nucleotides are TGTGCCAGCAGCTCGACCCCCGGGACTAGCGATACCGGGGAGCTGTTTTTT.

CDR3 protein: CASSFVSPLAGGATTKNIQYF. CDR3 sequence (DNA): TGTGCCAGCAGCTTTGTGTCCCCCCTAGCGGGAGGGGCCACGACCAAAAACATTCAGTACTTC. The rearrangement joins TRBV7-3 to TRBJ2-4; TRBD2 agrees at 12 bases. Per the germline V gene, CDR1 is SGHTA and CDR2 is FQGTGA. Losses at the gene ends were 3 bases for V and 2 bases for J; bases not matched to a gene: 17. This CDR3 region has 21 residues.

Worth noting for this clone: Within the sample, other DNA sequences also encode this same CDR3. V gene TRBV11-2 combines with J gene TRBJ2-7; D call uncertain. Trimming took 1 base from V and 5 from J, leaving 6 bases between them. There are 12 residues in the CDR3. Looked up from germline, CDR1 is SGHAT and CDR2 is FQNNGV. CDR3 DNA sequence: TGTGCCAGCAGCTTAGGAGTGCACGAGCAGTACTTC. It translates to CASSLGVHEQYF. The full variable domain, rest sourced from reference TRBV11-2 and TRBJ2-7, is EAGVAQSPRYKIIEKRQSVAFWCNPISGHATLYWYQQILGQGPKLLIQFQNNGVVDDSQLPKDRFSAERLKGVDSTLKIQPAKLEDSAVYLCASSLGVHEQYFGPGTRLTVT.

The chain is built from TRBV2 and TRBJ2-7; tentatively, D is TRBD1 (6 bases). V was trimmed by 6 bases and J by 3 bases, leaving 12 bases between them. The CDR3 contains 13 residues. The germline V gene has CDR1 SNHLY and CDR2 FYNNEI. CDR3 region: CASRQDRYYEQYF. Written as DNA, the CDR3 is TGTGCCAGCAGGCAGGACAGATACTACGAGCAGTACTTC.

This sequence joins TRBV7-9 and TRBJ1-1; D call uncertain. This CDR3 contains 14 residues. CDR1 and CDR2 (germline): SEHNR, FQNEAQ (reference sequence). With 5 bases removed from V and 5 bases from J, the gap between germline ends came to 15 bases. DNA for the CDR3: TGTGCCAGCAGCACACAAAATCGGCGGACTGAAGCTTTCTTT. This encodes CASSTQNRRTEAFF.

The chain uses TRBV29-1 and TRBJ2-2; 8 bases are shared with TRBD2. Per the germline V gene, CDR1 is SQVTM and CDR2 is ANQGSEA. The ends lost 5 bases at V and 5 bases at J; junction bases unmatched: 7. This CDR3 spans 14 amino acids. CDR3 DNA: TGCAGCGTTCTATACGGGAGGGGGACCGGGGAGCTGTTTTTT. Residues: CSVLYGRGTGELFF.